The 14 T cell receptor beta chains below were found in one sample sequenced in a study of blood T cell repertoires in COVID-19. TCRdb's copy holds only in-frame clones and misses some; the assay was immunoSEQ multiplex PCR. The sample yields approximately 210,000 clones, roughly 80% seen once. The sequenced sample was peripheral blood. The receptor source for this set is a human donor in a cohort sampled during active COVID-19.

The V call is TRBV5-6, the J call TRBJ1-1, with TRBD1 identical over 7 bases. Trimming at V came to 1 base and at J to 4 bases, leaving 13 bases not matched to a gene. From germline, CDR1 is SGHDT and CDR2 YYEEEE. The CDR3 sequence is 17 residues long. Here the CDR3 DNA reads TGTGCCAGCAGCTTGCGGTCCACAGGGGTTGTGGGCACTGAAGCTTTCTTT. This codes for CASSLRSTGVVGTEAFF.

The rearrangement uses TRBV29-1 and TRBJ1-1; a possible D gene is TRBD1 (6 bases). Trimming took 4 bases from V and 0 from J, leaving 12 bases between them. Per germline, CDR1 SQVTM and CDR2 ANQGSEA. The CDR3 has 14 residues. CDR3 nucleotides: TGCAGCGTTGGAAAGGGACAAGTGAACACTGAAGCTTTCTTT. It codes for CSVGKGQVNTEAFF.

The rearrangement links TRBV14 to TRBJ2-1; TRBD2 matches 14 bases. Germline assignment: CDR1 SGHDN and CDR2 FVKESK. The CDR3 extends over 18 amino acids. The CDR3 DNA follows: TGTGCTGCGGTTAGGAGACTAGCGGGAGGGCTCGGGAAATCGGTGCAGTTCTTC. Protein: CAAVRRLAGGLGKSVQFF.

The chain uses TRBV30 and TRBJ1-3; 7 bases agree with TRBD1. The V segment lost 5 bases and the J segment 3 bases; nucleotides outside the gene matches: 4. The length of the CDR3 is 13 residues. Per germline, CDR1 GTSNPN and CDR2 SVGIG (reference sequence). CDR3 residues: CAWGTVDGNTIYF. The CDR3 DNA sequence: TGTGCCTGGGGGACAGTTGATGGAAACACCATATATTTT.

CDR3 bases: TGTGCCAGCAGCAACTCTACTAGCGGGAGGATATACGAGCAGTACTTC. Encoded protein: CASSNSTSGRIYEQYF. J is TRBJ2-7 and V is TRBV28, with 12 bases fitting TRBD2. This CDR3 is 16 amino acids long. V was clipped by 6 bases and J by 4 bases; unmatched bases: 10. Germline CDR1 MDHEN, CDR2 SYDVKM.

This clone appeared a single time. The chain uses TRBV6-1 and TRBJ2-7; TRBD2 matches at 7 bases. This CDR3 spans 16 amino acids. V shed 1 base and J 0 bases; nucleotides not matched to a gene: 6. Germline V CDR1 and CDR2: MNHNS, SASEGT. CDR3: CASSEGGGRNSYEQYF. The CDR3 nucleotides are TGTGCCAGCAGTGAAGGGGGGGGGAGGAACTCCTACGAGCAGTACTTC.

The chain couples TRBV4-3 to TRBJ2-1; 8 positions agree with TRBD2. The CDR3 consists of 18 residues. Trimming removed 3 bases from V and 0 bases from J; junction bases left unmatched: 10. Looked up from germline, CDR1 is LGHNA and CDR2 is YSLEER. CDR3 in DNA: TGCGCCAGCAGCCAGCTCTTCGGGCTAGCGGGCTCCTACAATGAGCAGTTCTTC. Translating gives CASSQLFGLAGSYNEQFF.

This chain connects TRBV5-4 to TRBJ1-2; 9 bases match TRBD1. CDR1 and CDR2 (germline): SGHNT, YYREEE (reference sequence). V shed 6 bases and J 2 bases; nucleotides not matched to a gene: 8. The CDR3 covers 15 residues. Written as DNA, the CDR3 is TGTGCCAGCACCCCCGGGGGGACAGGGAACTATGGCTACACCTTC. It yields the protein CASTPGGTGNYGYTF.

The rearrangement joins TRBV6-5 to TRBJ2-7; TRBD1 matches at 7 bases. This CDR3 is built from 14 residues. The V and J ends lost 6 bases and 5 bases, in that order; junction bases with no gene match: 10. Germline lookup yields CDR1 MNHEY and CDR2 SVGAGI. CDR3 sequence reads: CASRPRQGWNEQYF. CDR3 bases: TGTGCCAGCAGACCACGACAGGGTTGGAACGAGCAGTACTTC.

This clone was observed once. The chain employs TRBV6-5 and TRBJ1-4; TRBD1 matches 9 bases. The CDR3 consists of 15 residues. V was pared by 2 bases and J by 4 bases, with 2 bases of the junction left unmatched. Germline CDR1 and CDR2: MNHEY and SVGAGI. CDR3 sequence reads: CASSYGDRDNEKLFF. In nucleotides, the CDR3 is TGTGCCAGCAGTTACGGGGACAGGGATAATGAAAAACTGTTTTTT.

CDR3 coding DNA: TGTGCCAGCAGCCACGGACAGGGGAACATTCAGTACTTC. This sequence encodes CASSHGQGNIQYF. This chain uses TRBV14 with TRBJ2-4; 9 bases line up with TRBD1. J was trimmed by 7 bases and V by 3 bases; bases with no gene match: 1. In germline, CDR1 is SGHDN, CDR2 FVKESK. This CDR3 has 13 residues. The entire variable domain, with the rest obtained from reference TRBV14 and TRBJ2-4, is as follows: EAGVTQFPSHSVIEKGQTVTLRCDPISGHDNLYWYRRVMGKEIKFLLHFVKESKQDESGMPNNRFLAERTGGTYSTLKVQPAELEDSGVYFCASSHGQGNIQYFGAGTRLSVL.

The chain carries TRBV7-5 and TRBJ1-5. TRBV7-5 is reported as a pseudogene. This CDR3 is 15 amino acids long. CDR3 residues: CARSEYYEENQPQHF. CDR3 nucleotide sequence: TGTGCCAGAAGCGAATACTATGAGGAAAATCAGCCCCAGCATTTT.

J is TRBJ2-7 and V is TRBV3-1 (or the pseudogene TRBV3-2); 7 bases are a match to TRBD1. V trimming: 6 bases; J trimming: 5 bases; junction bases outside the gene matches: 16. Germline CDR1 is LGHDT and CDR2 is YNNKEL (reference sequence). The CDR3 has 16 amino acids. CDR3 residues: CASRPVRDSSIHEQYF. CDR3 sequence (DNA): TGTGCCAGCAGGCCGGTCCGGGACAGTTCGATTCACGAGCAGTACTTC.

The chain links TRBV10-3 to TRBJ2-3; unclear D gene. Deletions cut 0 bases from V and 2 bases from J, with 3 bases between. The CDR3 is 13 amino acids. Germline lookup yields CDR1 ENHRY and CDR2 SYGVKD. The CDR3 DNA reads TGTGCCATCAGTGAGTCGGCCACAGATACGCAGTATTTT. As protein: CAISESATDTQYF.